This TCR beta chain came from a study of blood T cells in healthy people across ages. General study findings and limits: Calculation of diversity from one million T cells yielded estimates considered to be underestimates.

No fewer than 7 million PBMCs went into each sample. Extraction yielded at least 5 micrograms of total RNA per sample. Trimming left V 3 bases short and J 5 bases short, with 12 bases between. CDR1 is DFQATT, CDR2 SNEGSKA, per germline (reference sequence). CDR3 length: 13 amino acids. For the second PCR, which ran for about 6 to 11 cycles, a sample-barcoded 5' primer and a J-beta primer mix were used. Each of the cDNA molecules was tagged by a template-switch adaptor with 12 random nucleotides. TCRdb re-called the 5' RACE reads through MiXCR, storing one row per CDR3 protein. The sample lists about 1 million distinct CDR3 sequences; around 45% were seen once. On this clonotype itself: The antigen is unknown.

J is TRBJ2-3 and V is TRBV20-1; D remains unclear. Source material: blood. This receptor was taken from a woman aged 60-75 years in good health. CDR3 protein: CSASESSGDTQYF. DNA of the CDR3: TGCAGTGCTAGTGAGAGCTCCGGAGATACGCAGTATTTT.